The clone carrying this T cell receptor (beta chain) was seen a single time. What it binds is not known. This entry is derived from a study of cytomegalovirus exposure and HLA in healthy donors. PCR involved 60 Vbeta and 13 Jbeta primers. The method was immunoSEQ multiplex PCR; TCRdb's version includes in-frame clones alone and lacks a portion of them. The sample has about 150,000 clones, about 80% seen once; the top ten hold around 6.1%. Study-level findings and limits: Presence/absence analyses took donor sequencing depth as roughly uniform. Analysis performed later showed TCR beta chains linked to HLA being more clonally expanded than equally common others. The study listed about 150 cytomegalovirus-associated TCR beta chains. Among donors in an Asian-associated ancestry cluster, a later analysis reportedly found fewer N-insertions than the roughly 670-donor mean.

Germline V gene sequence: CDR1 SGHAT, CDR2 FQNNGV. J was trimmed by 4 bases and V by 2 bases; bases with no gene match: 9. The CDR3 sequence is 16 residues long. The sequenced material came from PBMCs. This clonotype was sampled from a man in his thirties or forties in good health and CMV-seropositive. The V gene is TRBV11-2, the J gene TRBJ2-7, with TRBD2 matching over 9 bases. In DNA form, the CDR3 reads TGTGCCAGCAGCTTATACGTCGCGGGACTAGCTTACGAGCAGTACTTC. Its translation is CASSLYVAGLAYEQYF.